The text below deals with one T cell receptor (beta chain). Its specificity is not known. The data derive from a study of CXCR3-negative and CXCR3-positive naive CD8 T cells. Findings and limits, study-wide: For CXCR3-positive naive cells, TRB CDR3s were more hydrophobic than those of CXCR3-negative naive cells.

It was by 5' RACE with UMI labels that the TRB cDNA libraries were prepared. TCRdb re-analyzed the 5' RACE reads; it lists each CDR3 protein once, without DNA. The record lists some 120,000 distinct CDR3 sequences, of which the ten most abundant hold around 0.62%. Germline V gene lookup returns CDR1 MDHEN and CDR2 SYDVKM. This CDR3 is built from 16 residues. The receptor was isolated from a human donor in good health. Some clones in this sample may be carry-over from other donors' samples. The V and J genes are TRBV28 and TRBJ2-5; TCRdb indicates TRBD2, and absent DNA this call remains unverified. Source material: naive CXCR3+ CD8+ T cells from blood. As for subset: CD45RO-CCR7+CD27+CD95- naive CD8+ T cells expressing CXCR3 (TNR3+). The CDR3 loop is CASNPMGTRGGETQYF.